The 30 T cell receptor beta chains below all came from one sample that was sequenced in a study of T cell responses to AZD1222 COVID-19 vaccine. Sequencing was performed with immunoSEQ multiplex PCR; in TCRdb, only in-frame clones are kept and a portion is missing. The table has roughly 120,000 clones, about 82% seen once. The source was peripheral blood, collected 28 days after the second AZD1222 dose. Source of these receptors: an adult who received the AZD1222 COVID-19 vaccine.

The chain carries TRBV19 and TRBJ1-4; weak D call: TRBD1 (5 bases). Per germline, CDR1 LNHDA and CDR2 SQIVND (reference sequence). Trimming removed 6 bases from V and 3 bases from J, with 14 bases in between. The CDR3 contains 15 residues. CDR3 protein: CASRLDSYSNEKLFF. DNA of the CDR3: TGTGCCAGTAGACTCGACAGTTACTCTAATGAAAAACTGTTTTTT.

The chain is built from TRBV30 and TRBJ2-7; 9 positions match TRBD1. V gave up 3 bases and J gave up 3 bases; unmatched junction bases: 0. CDR3 length: 12 amino acids. CDR1 is GTSNPN, CDR2 SVGIG, per germline (reference sequence). This chain's CDR3 is CAWRTGGYEQYF. The DNA for the CDR3 is TGTGCCTGGAGGACAGGGGGCTACGAGCAGTACTTC.

The V call is TRBV7-8, the J call TRBJ2-1; D uncertain. Germline CDR1 reads SGHVS; CDR2 reads FQNEAQ. The germline V and J ends were trimmed by 7 bases and 3 bases, with 16 bases remaining between them. The CDR3 is 15 amino acids. The CDR3 sequence: CASIPLVGSYNEQFF. The CDR3 bases are TGTGCCAGCATTCCCCTGGTCGGCAGCTACAATGAGCAGTTCTTC.

The rearrangement uses TRBV5-1 and TRBJ2-3; D could derive from TRBD1 or TRBD2 (5 bases each). Germline CDR1 and CDR2: SGHRS and YFSETQ. With 3 bases removed from V and 5 bases from J, the gap between germline ends came to 16 bases. CDR3 length: 15 residues. This CDR3 reads CASSSRGHEVDTQYF. The CDR3 DNA follows: TGCGCCAGCAGCTCTCGGGGCCACGAGGTAGATACGCAGTATTTT.

The chain couples TRBV6-1 to TRBJ1-5; D perhaps matches TRBD1 (5 bases). The CDR3 covers 16 residues. Germline-derived CDR1 and CDR2 are MNHNS and SASEGT. V was trimmed by 2 bases and J by 0 bases, leaving 11 bases between them. DNA for the CDR3: TGTGCCAGCAGTGAATTGGGGCCCTATAGCAATCAGCCCCAGCATTTT. It is translated as CASSELGPYSNQPQHF.

The chain carries TRBV5-3 and TRBJ1-1, with D uncertain. TRBV5-3 is an ORF, with its function uncertain. This CDR3 has 13 amino acids. V was cut by 2 bases and J by 1 base, with 6 bases left in between. CDR3 residues: CARSLKANTEAFF. CDR3 sequence (DNA): TGTGCCAGAAGCTTAAAGGCGAACACTGAAGCTTTCTTT.

The chain carries TRBV29-1 and TRBJ2-6, with no clear D. Trimming took off 6 bases at V and 1 base at J, with 16 bases between the two ends. Germline assignment: CDR1 SQVTM and CDR2 ANQGSEA. The CDR3 is made up of 16 amino acids. The chain's CDR3 is CSVGSQWTSGANVLTF. DNA for the CDR3: TGCAGCGTGGGAAGTCAATGGACGTCTGGGGCCAACGTCCTGACTTTC. The full variable domain, its missing parts supplied by reference TRBV29-1 and TRBJ2-6, is SAVISQKPSRDICQRGTSLTIQCQVDSQVTMMFWYRQQPGQSLTLIATANQGSEATYESGFVIDKFPISRPNLTFSTLTVSNMSPEDSSIYLCSVGSQWTSGANVLTFGAGSRLTVL.

This chain's CDR3 is CASRRGQYEQYF. The CDR3 bases are TGTGCCAGCAGGAGGGGACAGTACGAGCAGTACTTC. The gene calls are TRBV7-9 and TRBJ2-7; 7 bases match TRBD1. The ends lost 6 bases at V and 4 bases at J; junction bases unmatched: 3. Germline CDR1 is SEHNR and CDR2 is FQNEAQ (reference sequence). The CDR3 totals 12 residues.

This clone came up once. The chain uses TRBV19 and TRBJ1-5, with unresolved D. The germline gives CDR1 LNHDA, CDR2 SQIVND (reference sequence). Trimming cost V 4 bases and J 0 bases, with 7 bases left between them. The CDR3 consists of 14 residues. The chain's CDR3 is CASSRSDSNQPQHF. CDR3 bases: TGTGCCAGTAGTAGGTCTGATAGCAATCAGCCCCAGCATTTT. The full variable domain, with the rest looked up from reference TRBV19 and TRBJ1-5, is DGGITQSPKYLFRKEGQNVTLSCEQNLNHDAMYWYRQDPGQGLRLIYYSQIVNDFQKGDIAEGYSVSREKKESFPLTVTSAQKNPTAFYLCASSRSDSNQPQHFGDGTRLSIL.

The chain is built from TRBV7-3 and TRBJ2-5, with D possibly being TRBD1 or TRBD2 (7 bases each). Germline-derived CDR1 and CDR2 are SGHTA and FQGTGA. This CDR3 comprises 14 residues. Trimming took off 5 bases at V and 4 bases at J, with 14 bases between the two ends. CDR3: CASSPTGRGETQYF. In nucleotides, the CDR3 is TGTGCCAGCAGCCCGACAGGGAGGGGAGAGACCCAGTACTTC.

The rearrangement uses TRBV2 and TRBJ2-2, with D uncertain. The germline gives CDR1 SNHLY, CDR2 FYNNEI. The germline V and J ends were trimmed by 7 bases and 6 bases, with 12 bases remaining between them. This CDR3 has 13 amino acids. CDR3 nucleotides: TGTGCCAGCACAACCCTCTTGGCCGGGGAGCTGTTTTTT. It encodes CASTTLLAGELFF.

This chain links TRBV11-2 with TRBJ2-7; D uncertain. The CDR3 runs to 12 residues. Trimming cost V 8 bases and J 5 bases, with 13 bases left between them. The germline CDR1 and CDR2 sequences are SGHAT and FQNNGV. This CDR3 reads CASAPALDEQYF. CDR3 coding DNA: TGTGCCAGCGCCCCAGCTCTTGACGAGCAGTACTTC.

The chain recombines TRBV7-9 with TRBJ1-2, with D maybe TRBD1 (6 bases). Trimming took 1 base from V and 4 from J, leaving 13 bases between them. The CDR3 sequence is 15 residues long. Germline V gene data show CDR1 as SEHNR and CDR2 as FQNEAQ (reference sequence). The CDR3 spells CASSLVNRDGYGYTF. As DNA, the CDR3 is TGTGCCAGCAGCTTAGTCAACAGGGACGGCTATGGCTACACCTTC.

V is TRBV5-1 and J is TRBJ2-1, with 8 bases that match TRBD1. CDR1 is SGHRS, CDR2 YFSETQ, per germline. The V and J ends lost 2 bases and 7 bases, in that order; junction bases with no gene match: 11. The CDR3 contains 16 residues. CDR3 loop: CASSLSGGGGANEQFF. CDR3 sequence (DNA): TGCGCCAGCAGCTTATCAGGGGGCGGTGGGGCAAATGAGCAGTTCTTC.

J is TRBJ2-7 and V is TRBV19; 9 bases are shared with TRBD1. The V gene's germline CDR1 is LNHDA and CDR2 SQIVND (reference sequence). The CDR3 is 15 residues long. The junction had 9 bases not matched to a gene; V was cut back by 4 bases and J by 5 bases. DNA of the CDR3: TGTGCCAGTAGTACTGGGACAGGGCTCGTCAACGAGCAGTACTTC. Protein product: CASSTGTGLVNEQYF.

CDR3 nucleotides: TGTGCCAGCAGCTTAGCAGGGTCCATTGAGAAACTGTTTTTT. Its protein is CASSLAGSIEKLFF. The chain joins TRBV7-2 to TRBJ1-4; D call uncertain. The length of the CDR3 is 14 residues. Germline CDR1 is SGHTA and CDR2 is FQGNSA. Trimming shortened V by 0 bases and J by 11 bases, and 13 bases separated the two germline ends.

The table lists this clone with a few counts. This CDR3 is CASSDRAGELFF. CDR3 coding DNA: TGTGCCAGCAGCGACAGGGCCGGGGAGCTGTTTTTT. J is TRBJ2-2 and V is TRBV7-6; TRBD1 matches 7 bases. Germline CDR1 and CDR2: SGHVS and FNYEAQ. CDR3 length: 12 amino acids. Trimming removed 5 bases from V and 6 bases from J; junction bases left unmatched: 0.

This sequence joins TRBV5-4 and TRBJ1-5, with TRBD1 matching 7 bases. J lost 1 base, V lost 2 bases, and 12 bases had no gene match. The CDR3 sequence is 18 residues long. Germline V gene data show CDR1 as SGHNT and CDR2 as YYREEE (reference sequence). The CDR3 is CASSFGPQGFGSNQPQHF. The DNA of the CDR3 is TGTGCCAGCAGCTTCGGACCACAGGGGTTCGGGAGCAATCAGCCCCAGCATTTT.

CDR3 DNA: TGTGCCTGCGGCTTCTCTGGAAACACCATATATTTT. Its protein product is CACGFSGNTIYF. The chain links TRBV30 to TRBJ1-3; D uncertain. The CDR3 totals 12 residues. The V end was cut by 6 bases, the J end by 0 bases, with 6 bases between. The germline V gene has CDR1 GTSNPN and CDR2 SVGIG (reference sequence).

The rearrangement uses TRBV7-9 and TRBJ2-1; no definite D call. Germline lookup yields CDR1 SEHNR and CDR2 FQNEAQ (reference sequence). The CDR3 spans 13 residues. Trimming pared 1 base from V and 9 bases from J, leaving 10 bases between. Here the CDR3 reads CASSLGVAAEQFF. CDR3 in DNA: TGTGCCAGCAGCTTAGGGGTGGCGGCTGAGCAGTTCTTC.

J is TRBJ2-2 and V is TRBV18, with TRBD2 matching over 7 bases. The CDR3 covers 14 residues. With V trimmed by 6 bases and J by 6 bases, 7 bases remained unmatched. Germline assignment: CDR1 KGHSH and CDR2 LQKENI. CDR3 nucleotides: TGTGCCAGCTCGCCGGGACTAAGCGCCGGGGAGCTGTTTTTT. This sequence encodes CASSPGLSAGELFF.

The DNA for the CDR3 is TGTGCCAGCAGCTTCTCCCCGGGGGCTAGAGAGACCCAGTACTTC. The encoded protein is CASSFSPGARETQYF. The chain links TRBV11-2 to TRBJ2-5, with D perhaps assigned TRBD1 or TRBD2 (6 bases each). Germline CDR1 SGHAT, CDR2 FQNNGV. The CDR3 covers 15 residues. With 3 bases removed from V and 4 bases from J, the gap between germline ends came to 15 bases.

The chain links TRBV7-9 to TRBJ1-1; 11 bases are shared with TRBD1. Germline values: CDR1 SEHNR, CDR2 FQNEAQ (reference sequence). This CDR3 spans 15 amino acids. The V segment lost 4 bases and the J segment 5 bases; nucleotides outside the gene matches: 6. CDR3 coding DNA: TGTGCCAGCAGCTCCGGGACAGGGGGGAGTACTGAAGCTTTCTTT. Encoded protein: CASSSGTGGSTEAFF. The complete variable domain, with remaining parts taken from reference TRBV7-9 and TRBJ1-1, reads DTGVSQNPRHKITKRGQNVTFRCDPISEHNRLYWYRQTLGQGPEFLTYFQNEAQLEKSRLLSDRFSAERPKGSFSTLEIQRTEQGDSAMYLCASSSGTGGSTEAFFGQGTRLTVV.

This chain connects TRBV19 to TRBJ2-3; 11 positions agree with TRBD2. Germline V CDR1 and CDR2: LNHDA, SQIVND (reference sequence). The CDR3 is made up of 18 amino acids. Unmatched junction bases numbered 8, after V lost 3 bases and J lost 0 bases. CDR3 region: CASSMLAGGYHSTDTQYF. CDR3 sequence (DNA): TGTGCCAGTAGTATGTTAGCGGGAGGGTACCATAGCACAGATACGCAGTATTTT.

V is TRBV7-9 and J is TRBJ1-1; D is uncertain. V was pared by 3 bases and J by 0 bases, with 11 bases between. The germline V gene has CDR1 SEHNR and CDR2 FQNEAQ (reference sequence). The CDR3 consists of 15 residues. The CDR3: CASSFRSEMNTEAFF. The DNA of the CDR3 is TGTGCCAGCAGCTTCCGGTCAGAGATGAACACTGAAGCTTTCTTT.

This clone was recorded once. The chain uses TRBV2 and TRBJ1-1, with unresolved D. The CDR3 contains 11 residues. Germline CDR1 reads SNHLY; CDR2 reads FYNNEI. The ends were cut back, 8 bases at V and 1 base at J, with 5 bases in the middle. CDR3 bases: TGTGCCAGCCGATCGAACACTGAAGCTTTCTTT. Protein: CASRSNTEAFF.

This chain uses TRBV5-4 with TRBJ1-1; a possible D gene is TRBD1 (6 bases). CDR3 size: 15 residues. Trimming cost V 2 bases and J 5 bases, with 16 bases left between them. CDR1 SGHNT and CDR2 YYREEE come from the germline V gene (reference sequence). CDR3 sequence (DNA): TGTGCCAGCAGCTTTACCACGGGGGGCGAAACTGAAGCTTTCTTT. Its protein is CASSFTTGGETEAFF.

This clone has only a few counts. The gene calls are TRBV12-3 or TRBV12-4 and TRBJ1-5; D not resolved. The CDR3 totals 13 residues. V was pared by 1 base and J by 5 bases, with 6 bases between. In DNA form, the CDR3 reads TGTGCCAGCAGTTTAGGGCGTGATCAGCCCCAGCATTTT. Translated: CASSLGRDQPQHF.

This clone was detected only a few times. The chain employs TRBV27 and TRBJ2-5, with 10 bases identical to TRBD2. Germline CDR1 is MNHEY and CDR2 is SMNVEV (reference sequence). The CDR3 totals 13 residues. V shed 4 bases and J 8 bases; nucleotides not matched to a gene: 4. The CDR3 reads CASSWASGRTQYF. The CDR3 DNA follows: TGTGCCAGCAGTTGGGCTAGCGGGAGAACCCAGTACTTC.

The chain employs TRBV6-2 or TRBV6-3 and TRBJ2-7; 7 bases are shared with TRBD2. The CDR3 is 15 residues long. The germline V gene encodes CDR1 MNHEY and CDR2 SVGEGT. The ends lost 6 bases at V and 0 bases at J; junction bases unmatched: 8. The CDR3 DNA reads as TGTGCCAGCAGCTTGGCGGGGGACCACTCCTACGAGCAGTACTTC. The encoded protein is CASSLAGDHSYEQYF.